A single T cell receptor beta chain is shown here with its context. This sample was taken from a study of PD-1 blockade in mismatch repair-deficient tumors. Libraries were prepared by immunoSEQ multiplex PCR; TCRdb keeps only in-frame clonotypes and omits some of them. The table has tens of thousands of clones, about four fifths seen once. Material: peripheral blood, obtained 44 weeks after starting pembrolizumab. This TCR was recovered from an adult with mismatch repair-deficient cancer.

The DNA of the CDR3 is TGTGCCAGCTCACCAAGGGGGGCAACTAATGAAAAACTGTTTTTT. Its protein product is CASSPRGATNEKLFF. This sequence joins TRBV18 and TRBJ1-4; D is possibly TRBD1 (6 bases). The CDR3 is 15 amino acids. Germline V gene sequence: CDR1 KGHSH, CDR2 LQKENI. V lost 2 bases and J lost 0, with 7 bases in between. Drawing the rest from reference TRBV18 and TRBJ1-4, the complete variable domain is NAGVMQNPRHLVRRRGQEARLRCSPMKGHSHVYWYRQLPEEGLKFMVYLQKENIIDESGMPKERFSAEFPKEGPSILRIQQVVRGDSAAYFCASSPRGATNEKLFFGSGTQLSVL.